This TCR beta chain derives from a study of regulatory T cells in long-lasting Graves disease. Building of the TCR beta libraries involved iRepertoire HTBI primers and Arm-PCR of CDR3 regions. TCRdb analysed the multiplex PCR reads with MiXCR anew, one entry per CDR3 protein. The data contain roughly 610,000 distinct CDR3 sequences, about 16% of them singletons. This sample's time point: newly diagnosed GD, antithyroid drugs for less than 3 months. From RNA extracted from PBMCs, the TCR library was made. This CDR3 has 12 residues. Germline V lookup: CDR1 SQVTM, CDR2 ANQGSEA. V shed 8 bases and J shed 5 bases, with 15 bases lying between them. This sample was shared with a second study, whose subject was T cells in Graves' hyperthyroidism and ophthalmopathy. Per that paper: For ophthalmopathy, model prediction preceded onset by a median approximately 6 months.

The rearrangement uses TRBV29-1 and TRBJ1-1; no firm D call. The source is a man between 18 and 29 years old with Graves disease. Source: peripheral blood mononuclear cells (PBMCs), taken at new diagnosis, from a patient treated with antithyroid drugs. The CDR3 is CSTIRSGTEAFF. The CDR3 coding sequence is TGCAGCACCATTAGGTCTGGAACTGAAGCTTTCTTT.